This TCR beta chain was identified during a study of blood T cell repertoires in COVID-19. On the study more broadly: Both acute and convalescent COVID-19 samples were obtained from the United States, Italy and Spain. Sources were T cells, B-cell-depleted T cells, or PBMCs; the material itself was cDNA or gDNA.

In Seattle, patients joined the study during active infection and were tracked longitudinally. Germline V gene sequence: CDR1 LGHNA, CDR2 YNFKEQ. The CDR3 has 14 amino acids. Trimming cost V 4 bases and J 6 bases; bases outside gene matches: 6. Authors' processing steps: Amplification with reference gene primers provided the estimates of nucleated cell counts. Repertoires were generated with immunoSEQ multiplex PCR, while TCRdb's copy carries only in-frame clones and drops some. V and J calls and clone size are copied from that table; D and trimming were computed from the DNA. The table has approximately 100,000 clones, 70% to 90% seen once.

This TCR derives from a human donor with COVID-19, enrolled during active disease. The donor label of this sample is uncertain. The sample was peripheral blood. The chain combines TRBV4-2 with TRBJ1-2; TRBD1 aligns across 9 bases. CDR3: CASSLSGTGNGYTF. The CDR3 nucleotides are TGTGCCAGCAGCCTATCCGGGACAGGGAATGGCTACACCTTC.